A single sample is the source of the 29 T cell receptor beta chains below, sequenced in a study of cytomegalovirus exposure and HLA in healthy donors. The PCR had 60 Vbeta and 13 Jbeta primers. The repertoire was sequenced with immunoSEQ multiplex PCR; TCRdb's copy has only in-frame clones and lacks some. The sample has tens of thousands of clones; around 80% are singletons. Sequencing used PBMCs. Receptors were obtained from a male donor in good health and CMV-seropositive.

The chain has TRBV7-8 and TRBJ2-3, with unresolved D. The CDR3 spans 13 residues. Germline V gene data show CDR1 as SGHVS and CDR2 as FQNEAQ. With 3 bases removed from V and 3 bases from J, the gap between germline ends came to 7 bases. The CDR3 sequence is CASSLTWTDTQYF. In nucleotides, the CDR3 is TGTGCCAGCAGCTTGACTTGGACAGATACGCAGTATTTT. The full variable domain, rest sourced from reference TRBV7-8 and TRBJ2-3, is GAGVSQSPRYKVAKRGQDVALRCDPISGHVSLFWYQQALGQGPEFLTYFQNEAQLDKSGLPSDRFFAERPEGSVSTLKIQRTQQEDSAVYLCASSLTWTDTQYFGPGTRLTVL.

DNA for the CDR3: TGTGCCAGCAGTTTCACAGGCCCCCTCTACGAGCAGTACTTC. It specifies CASSFTGPLYEQYF. The chain links TRBV28 to TRBJ2-7; D is possibly TRBD1 (5 bases). V gave up 3 bases and J gave up 3 bases, with 12 bases separating them. Germline V gives CDR1 MDHEN, CDR2 SYDVKM. CDR3 length: 14 residues.

The CDR3 DNA is TGTGCCAGCACCCCCTCGACGGGGGGAGGGGATACGCAGTATTTT. It is translated as CASTPSTGGGDTQYF. The V and J genes are TRBV28 and TRBJ2-3, with 7 bases fitting TRBD2. V was pared by 7 bases and J by 6 bases, with 13 bases of the junction left unmatched. Germline V gene lookup returns CDR1 MDHEN and CDR2 SYDVKM. The CDR3 consists of 15 residues.

This clone was observed once. V usage is TRBV6-1 and J usage is TRBJ2-1; TRBD2 matches 13 bases. The length of the CDR3 is 13 residues. Germline CDR1 reads MNHNS; CDR2 reads SASEGT. Trimming removed 6 bases from V and 9 bases from J; junction bases left unmatched: 2. The CDR3 region is CASRGLAGTEQFF. CDR3 sequence (DNA): TGTGCCAGCAGGGGACTAGCGGGGACTGAGCAGTTCTTC.

The chain recombines TRBV19 with TRBJ1-2; the D is unclear. This CDR3 region has 15 residues. Trimming removed 2 bases at V and 3 bases at J, with 13 bases between. Per germline, CDR1 LNHDA and CDR2 SQIVND (reference sequence). In nucleotides, the CDR3 is TGTGCCAGTAGTATAACGGGAGGGAGCTACTATGGCTACACCTTC. It translates to CASSITGGSYYGYTF.

The V call is TRBV5-1, the J call TRBJ2-3; TRBD2 matches 13 bases. The CDR3 runs 16 residues. Germline lookup yields CDR1 SGHRS and CDR2 YFSETQ. V gave up 4 bases and J gave up 3 bases; unmatched junction bases: 5. Here the CDR3 reads CASSPGTSGETDTQYF. For the CDR3, the DNA is TGCGCCAGCAGCCCCGGGACTAGCGGGGAAACAGATACGCAGTATTTT.

This chain links TRBV19 with TRBJ1-6, with D hard to call. The CDR3 totals 14 residues. The V gene lost 0 bases and the J gene lost 7 bases, with 7 bases spanning the gap. Germline CDR1 is LNHDA and CDR2 is SQIVND (reference sequence). This chain's CDR3 is CASSIDRENSPLHF. CDR3 bases: TGTGCCAGTAGTATAGATCGGGAGAATTCACCCCTCCACTTT.

The gene calls are TRBV28 and TRBJ2-1; D is possibly TRBD1 (6 bases). The CDR3 covers 17 residues. Germline V gene data show CDR1 as MDHEN and CDR2 as SYDVKM. Trimming stripped 2 bases from V and 9 bases from J, with 23 bases between. CDR3 in amino acids: CASSLNLDRSLGIEQFF. The CDR3 DNA reads as TGTGCCAGCAGTTTAAACCTAGACAGGTCTCTTGGTATTGAGCAGTTCTTC. Filled out from reference TRBV28 and TRBJ2-1, the complete variable domain reads DVKVTQSSRYLVKRTGEKVFLECVQDMDHENMFWYRQDPGLGLRLIYFSYDVKMKEKGDIPEGYSVSREKKERFSLILESASTNQTSMYLCASSLNLDRSLGIEQFFGPGTRLTVL.

The chain combines TRBV6-4 with TRBJ1-4; no clear D gene. CDR3 length: 15 residues. The V gene lost 4 bases and the J gene lost 6 bases, with 15 bases spanning the gap. Germline values: CDR1 MRHNA, CDR2 SNTAGT. CDR3 coding DNA: TGTGCCAGCAGTGCAACGGCGGCCTTTGATGAAAAACTGTTTTTT. Amino acid sequence: CASSATAAFDEKLFF.

The V and J genes are TRBV6-1 and TRBJ2-3, with TRBD2 matching 9 bases. Trimming removed 4 bases from V and 2 bases from J; junction bases left unmatched: 4. CDR3 length equals 15 residues. Germline V gene data show CDR1 as MNHNS and CDR2 as SASEGT. Here the CDR3 DNA reads TGTGCCAGCAGTGGCAGCGGGGGGATCACAGATACGCAGTATTTT. Residues: CASSGSGGITDTQYF.

This clone was seen more than once but under ten times. The V and J genes are TRBV18 and TRBJ2-7; 11 bases line up with TRBD2. CDR3 size: 16 residues. Trimming removed 4 bases from V and 3 bases from J; junction bases left unmatched: 8. Germline loops: CDR1 KGHSH, CDR2 LQKENI. CDR3 DNA sequence: TGTGCCAGCTCACATAGCGGGAGGGCCAATAACTACGAGCAGTACTTC. It codes for CASSHSGRANNYEQYF.

This chain joins TRBV10-1 and TRBJ2-3; 8 bases are shared with TRBD2. CDR1 is WNHNN and CDR2 is SYGVQD in the germline V gene (reference sequence). V lost 0 bases and J lost 4; bases outside the gene matches: 3. The CDR3 has 15 residues. The CDR3 is CASSESPRGADTQYF. The CDR3 nucleotides read TGCGCCAGCAGTGAGTCTCCGCGGGGGGCAGATACGCAGTATTTT.

J is TRBJ2-7 and V is TRBV27; 8 nucleotides line up with TRBD1. Germline V CDR1 and CDR2: MNHEY, SMNVEV (reference sequence). The CDR3 is 15 residues long. V lost 6 bases, J lost 0 bases, and 7 bases stayed unmatched. For the CDR3, the DNA is TGTGCCAGCAGGCACGCAGGGGGCAGCTCCTACGAGCAGTACTTC. Translated, it gives CASRHAGGSSYEQYF.

The chain joins TRBV9 to TRBJ2-3, with 15 bases aligning to TRBD2. The CDR3 covers 15 residues. After removal of 6 bases from V and 6 bases from J, the junction contained 5 bases not matched to a gene. The germline V gene has CDR1 SGDLS and CDR2 YYNGEE. CDR3 coding DNA: TGTGCCAGCACCCCCGGGACTAGCGGGGGGGATACGCAGTATTTT. Amino acids: CASTPGTSGGDTQYF. Complete variable domain (other parts from reference TRBV9 and TRBJ2-3): DSGVTQTPKHLITATGQRVTLRCSPRSGDLSVYWYQQSLDQGLQFLIQYYNGEERAKGNILERFSAQQFPDLHSELNLSSLELGDSALYFCASTPGTSGGDTQYFGPGTRLTVL.

The V call is TRBV28, the J call TRBJ2-5; 7 bases agree with TRBD1. In germline, CDR1 is MDHEN, CDR2 SYDVKM. V lost 4 bases and J lost 1; bases outside the gene matches: 6. The CDR3 loop spans 15 amino acids. As DNA, the CDR3 is TGTGCCAGCAGTTGGGGATACAGGGGCCAAGAGACCCAGTACTTC. It translates to CASSWGYRGQETQYF.

J is TRBJ2-7 and V is TRBV2; TRBD2 agrees at 7 bases. The CDR3 spans 13 residues. Trimming cost V 5 bases and J 3 bases; bases outside gene matches: 4. Germline V CDR1 and CDR2: SNHLY, FYNNEI. The CDR3 DNA reads as TGTGCCAGCAGTCTAGCGGCGAACTACGAGCAGTACTTC. It yields the protein CASSLAANYEQYF.

V and J are TRBV27 and TRBJ1-5; maybe TRBD1 (5 bases). Germline CDR1 is MNHEY and CDR2 is SMNVEV (reference sequence). This CDR3 contains 16 residues. The V end lost 5 bases, the J end lost 3 bases, and 17 bases lay between the germline ends. Written as DNA, the CDR3 is TGTGCCAGCAGTCCCCGACAGAAAACTAACAATCAGCCCCAGCATTTT. Protein: CASSPRQKTNNQPQHF.

This chain uses TRBV9 with TRBJ2-7; 7 bases agree with TRBD1. The CDR3 sequence is 17 residues long. Looked up from germline, CDR1 is SGDLS and CDR2 is YYNGEE. Unmatched junction bases numbered 13, after V lost 2 bases and J lost 2 bases. CDR3 amino acids: CASSVNKETGTTYEQYF. CDR3 DNA sequence: TGTGCCAGCAGCGTGAACAAAGAGACAGGGACAACCTACGAGCAGTACTTC.

The chain combines TRBV9 with TRBJ2-5; TRBD2 matches 15 bases. This CDR3 is built from 16 residues. The J segment lost 5 bases and the V segment lost 4 bases, leaving 6 bases of the junction unmatched. Germline loops: CDR1 SGDLS, CDR2 YYNGEE. CDR3 region: CASSPGLAGGGETQYF. DNA of the CDR3: TGTGCCAGCAGCCCCGGACTAGCGGGAGGGGGCGAGACCCAGTACTTC. The whole variable domain, filled in from reference TRBV9 and TRBJ2-5, reads DSGVTQTPKHLITATGQRVTLRCSPRSGDLSVYWYQQSLDQGLQFLIQYYNGEERAKGNILERFSAQQFPDLHSELNLSSLELGDSALYFCASSPGLAGGGETQYFGPGTRLLVL.

This chain connects TRBV6-6 to TRBJ1-4, with 10 bases lining up with TRBD1. Germline CDR1 and CDR2: MNHNY and SVGAGI (reference sequence). This CDR3 contains 13 residues. Trimming cost V 8 bases and J 8 bases; bases outside gene matches: 5. The CDR3 protein is CASSGQGTEKLFF. The DNA of the CDR3 is TGTGCCAGCTCGGGACAGGGGACCGAAAAACTGTTTTTT.

This chain joins TRBV6-1 and TRBJ2-1, with a possible D match to TRBD1 (5 bases). Trimming cost V 7 bases and J 6 bases, with 13 bases left between them. CDR1 and CDR2 from the germline V gene are MNHNS and SASEGT. The CDR3 loop spans 13 amino acids. In DNA, the CDR3 is TGTGCCAGCAATCGACAGATCCTCAATGAGCAGTTCTTC. Translation gives CASNRQILNEQFF.

This chain uses TRBV5-1 with TRBJ1-1, with TRBD1 identical over 7 bases. CDR1 and CDR2 (germline): SGHRS, YFSETQ. The V and J ends lost 4 bases and 0 bases, in that order; junction bases with no gene match: 6. This CDR3 contains 15 residues. The CDR3, as DNA: TGCGCCAGCAGCAGTAAACAGGGGCTGAACACTGAAGCTTTCTTT. It yields the protein CASSSKQGLNTEAFF. Complete variable domain (other parts from reference TRBV5-1 and TRBJ1-1): KAGVTQTPRYLIKTRGQQVTLSCSPISGHRSVSWYQQTPGQGLQFLFEYFSETQRNKGNFPGRFSGRQFSNSRSEMNVSTLELGDSALYLCASSSKQGLNTEAFFGQGTRLTVV.

V usage is TRBV19 and J usage is TRBJ1-1, with D perhaps matching TRBD1 (5 bases). CDR1 is LNHDA and CDR2 is SQIVND in the germline V gene (reference sequence). V was shortened by 6 bases and J by 1 base, with 12 bases between the two germline ends. The CDR3 contains 14 residues. DNA for the CDR3: TGTGCCAGTAGCTCCGGGACTTCGAACACTGAAGCTTTCTTT. This translates into CASSSGTSNTEAFF.

V gene TRBV30 combines with J gene TRBJ1-2; TRBD1 is a possible D gene (6 bases). Trimming left V 0 bases short and J 8 bases short, with 16 bases between. CDR3 length: 14 residues. CDR1 is GTSNPN, CDR2 SVGIG, per germline (reference sequence). In DNA, the CDR3 is TGTGCCTGGAGTGTACGGCAGGGGTGGCGAGGCTACACCTTC. Protein sequence: CAWSVRQGWRGYTF.

This clone showed up just once. The rearrangement links TRBV7-9 to TRBJ2-7, with a possible D match to TRBD2 (5 bases). The CDR3 spans 14 residues. CDR1 and CDR2 from the germline V gene are SEHNR and FQNEAQ (reference sequence). V lost 5 bases and J lost 0, with 11 bases in between. The CDR3 protein is CASSPPGYSYEQYF. CDR3 sequence (DNA): TGTGCCAGCAGCCCCCCGGGGTACTCCTACGAGCAGTACTTC.

This rearrangement joins TRBV6-5 to TRBJ1-6; D is uncertain. The CDR3 spans 12 residues. V lost 6 bases and J 14 bases, leaving 14 bases between the germline ends. Germline values: CDR1 MNHEY, CDR2 SVGAGI. The DNA of the CDR3 is TGTGCCAGCAGAGACCCCGGGAAGACCCTCCACTTT. This encodes CASRDPGKTLHF.

This sequence joins TRBV2 and TRBJ2-1; 9 positions match TRBD2. CDR1 is SNHLY and CDR2 is FYNNEI in the germline V gene. The CDR3 extends over 17 amino acids. Germline trimming cut 6 bases from V and 5 bases from J; bases unmatched to any gene: 14. The chain's CDR3 is CASRAHGAGGSNNEQFF. CDR3 sequence (DNA): TGTGCCAGCAGGGCACACGGAGCGGGAGGATCCAACAATGAGCAGTTCTTC.

The chain uses TRBV27 and TRBJ2-7, with TRBD1 matching 8 bases. CDR1 is MNHEY and CDR2 is SMNVEV in the germline V gene (reference sequence). V shed 8 bases, J shed 2 bases, and the junction held 17 bases outside the gene matches. The CDR3 loop spans 17 amino acids. CDR3 DNA: TGTGCCAGCTCACCCCATCCGCAGGGGGCGCAAACCTACGAGCAGTACTTC. Protein sequence: CASSPHPQGAQTYEQYF.

The chain employs TRBV7-9 and TRBJ2-7; TRBD1 aligns across 8 bases. This CDR3 contains 16 residues. The germline V gene has CDR1 SEHNR and CDR2 FQNEAQ (reference sequence). The ends lost 5 bases at V and 2 bases at J; junction bases unmatched: 11. The CDR3 DNA is TGTGCCAGCAGCCCGCCCACGGGACAGGAGACCTACGAGCAGTACTTC. Its protein is CASSPPTGQETYEQYF.